A few counts support the clone carrying this TCR beta chain. Antigen specificity is unknown. Germline CDR1 reads LNHDA; CDR2 reads SQIVND (reference sequence). The V gene end was trimmed by 5 bases and the J gene end by 8 bases; junction bases not matched to a gene: 4. The CDR3 covers 13 residues. The data belong to a study of persistence of HIV-infected CD4 T cells. Across the study: Donors were ART-treated; their CMV- and Gag-responding CD4+ T cells were isolated. Donors had been on suppressive ART for a median of roughly 8 years.

The libraries were made with immunoSEQ version 4 in survey mode. TCRdb's copy holds only in-frame clones and misses some; the assay was immunoSEQ multiplex PCR. The sample holds under 40,000 clones; approximately 85% are singletons and the top ten take more than 15%. Overlapping HIV-1 Gag 15-mer peptides at 0.8 to 1 ug per peptide per mL were used. CD40L/CD69 double-negative CD45RO-high memory CD4+ T cells were collected. Adults with HIV-1 started suppressive ART while chronically infected. Donors had undetectable plasma HIV-1 RNA, under 50 copies/mL, for 4+ years. The rearrangement links TRBV19 to TRBJ2-1, with 9 bases aligning to TRBD2. The TCR comes from an adult woman with HIV who was CMV-seropositive. This sample comprised CD4+ T cells sorted from PBMCs after approximately 18-hour stimulation, obtained from a patient who received antiretroviral therapy. The DNA of the CDR3 is TGTGCCAGTAGTTCAGCGGGAGGATATGAGCAGTTCTTC. It yields the protein CASSSAGGYEQFF.